One sample yielded the 22 T cell receptor beta chains listed below, sequenced in a study of cytomegalovirus exposure and HLA in healthy donors. The PCR employed 60 Vbeta primers together with 13 Jbeta primers. Clones were read by immunoSEQ multiplex PCR, and TCRdb kept only the in-frame ones, dropping some. Here the sample spans roughly 150,000 clones, roughly 85% being singletons. Sample: PBMCs. Receptor source: a man aged 25 to 40 in good health and CMV-seropositive.

The chain couples TRBV4-3 to TRBJ2-2; D is possibly TRBD2 (5 bases). Germline lookup yields CDR1 LGHNA and CDR2 YSLEER. The CDR3 is 14 amino acids. The V end was cut by 3 bases, the J end by 5 bases, with 10 bases between. CDR3 in amino acids: CASSQETRTGELFF. The CDR3 DNA is TGCGCCAGCAGCCAGGAAACTAGAACCGGGGAGCTGTTTTTT.

This chain connects TRBV6-6 to TRBJ2-7, with 8 bases lining up with TRBD1. Per germline, CDR1 MNHNY and CDR2 SVGAGI (reference sequence). This CDR3 region has 14 residues. Germline trimming cut 5 bases from V and 2 bases from J; bases unmatched to any gene: 5. The DNA of the CDR3 is TGTGCCAGCAGTCCGACAGGGGTCGCCTACGAGCAGTACGTC. As protein: CASSPTGVAYEQYV.

The J gene is TRBJ2-5, the V gene TRBV5-1; 7 positions agree with TRBD2. The length of the CDR3 is 15 residues. V lost 0 bases to trimming and J lost 4 bases; unmatched junction nucleotides: 6. Germline values: CDR1 SGHRS, CDR2 YFSETQ. This CDR3 reads CASSLAVRERETQYF. The CDR3 DNA reads TGCGCCAGCAGCTTGGCCGTGCGGGAGAGAGAGACCCAGTACTTC.

The chain is built from TRBV7-3 and TRBJ2-1; TRBD2 matches 9 bases. V trimming: 2 bases; J trimming: 5 bases; junction bases outside the gene matches: 10. The CDR3 has 17 residues. CDR1 is SGHTA and CDR2 is FQGTGA in the germline V gene. This chain's CDR3 is CASSLYPSGRPNNEQFF. As DNA, the CDR3 is TGTGCCAGCAGCTTATATCCAAGCGGGAGGCCGAACAATGAGCAGTTCTTC.

The chain employs TRBV16 and TRBJ1-2, with D maybe TRBD1 (6 bases). V was pared by 0 bases and J by 8 bases, with 13 bases between. The CDR3 length is 14 residues. CDR1 and CDR2 (germline): KGHSY, FQNENV. The CDR3 spells CASSQSRQVAGYTF. Written as DNA, the CDR3 is TGTGCCAGCAGCCAATCCCGACAGGTCGCGGGCTACACCTTC.

CDR3 DNA: TGCGCCAGCAGCTGGGAACAGGGGAGGGAGACCCAGTACTTC. Its protein is CASSWEQGRETQYF. V and J are TRBV5-1 and TRBJ2-5; possibly TRBD1 for D (7 bases). The CDR3 contains 14 residues. Between the trimmed V and J ends, which lost 3 bases and 5 bases, there was a span of 14 bases. Germline-derived CDR1 and CDR2 are SGHRS and YFSETQ. Full variable domain (outside the CDR3, taken from reference TRBV5-1 and TRBJ2-5): KAGVTQTPRYLIKTRGQQVTLSCSPISGHRSVSWYQQTPGQGLQFLFEYFSETQRNKGNFPGRFSGRQFSNSRSEMNVSTLELGDSALYLCASSWEQGRETQYFGPGTRLLVL.

In its sample, this clone was seen once. This rearrangement joins TRBV5-4 to TRBJ2-3, with a possible D match to TRBD2 (6 bases). The germline V gene encodes CDR1 SGHNT and CDR2 YYREEE (reference sequence). Trimming removed 4 bases from V and 2 bases from J, with 14 bases in between. The CDR3 is 15 amino acids. CDR3 nucleotide sequence: TGTGCCAGCAGCCGGGAGCGGAAATACACAGATACGCAGTATTTT. Translated, it gives CASSRERKYTDTQYF.

CDR3 nucleotides: TGTGCCATCAGTTCACAGGGATACAATGAGCAGTTCTTC. Protein: CAISSQGYNEQFF. The chain joins TRBV10-3 to TRBJ2-1; D perhaps matches TRBD1 (6 bases). Germline lookup yields CDR1 ENHRY and CDR2 SYGVKD. The CDR3 loop spans 13 amino acids. The V gene lost 5 bases and the J gene lost 4 bases, with 9 bases spanning the gap.

This clone has more than one count but fewer than ten. V gene TRBV6-1 combines with J gene TRBJ1-4; 8 bases line up with TRBD1. The CDR3 has 14 amino acids. Trimming removed 1 base from V and 7 bases from J; junction bases left unmatched: 2. Germline-derived CDR1 and CDR2 are MNHNS and SASEGT. The CDR3 protein is CASSEGTGFEKLFF. In nucleotides, the CDR3 is TGTGCCAGCAGTGAAGGGACAGGGTTTGAAAAACTGTTTTTT.

The rearrangement joins TRBV18 to TRBJ1-1, with D possibly being TRBD1 (5 bases). CDR1 and CDR2 (germline): KGHSH, LQKENI. V gave up 3 bases and J gave up 7 bases, with 12 bases separating them. This CDR3 spans 13 amino acids. The CDR3 sequence is CASSPALTDEAFF. In DNA form, the CDR3 reads TGTGCCAGCTCACCTGCCCTGACAGATGAAGCTTTCTTT.

The V and J genes are TRBV18 and TRBJ2-3, with D unresolved. The germline V gene has CDR1 KGHSH and CDR2 LQKENI. Trimming took 2 bases from V and 3 from J, leaving 3 bases between them. CDR3 length equals 12 residues. Here the CDR3 reads CASSPETDTQYF. In DNA form, the CDR3 reads TGTGCCAGCTCACCAGAGACAGATACGCAGTATTTT.

This chain links TRBV6-5 with TRBJ1-5, with D perhaps TRBD1 (6 bases). Looked up from germline, CDR1 is MNHEY and CDR2 is SVGAGI. V shed 6 bases and J shed 3 bases, with 12 bases lying between them. This CDR3 is 14 amino acids long. The CDR3 here is CASSIGQLNQPQHF. The CDR3 coding sequence is TGTGCCAGCAGCATCGGACAGCTCAATCAGCCCCAGCATTTT.

V is TRBV6-1 and J is TRBJ2-7; D gene ambiguous. Germline-derived CDR1 and CDR2 are MNHNS and SASEGT. CDR3 length equals 14 residues. V lost 4 bases to trimming and J lost 0 bases, with 10 bases between them. DNA for the CDR3: TGTGCCAGCAGTGGTAGAACAGCCTCCTACGAGCAGTACTTC. Translated: CASSGRTASYEQYF.

Remarks on this clone: One end of the junction is discordant with germline, which a read error may explain. J is TRBJ2-7 and V is TRBV7-9; 12 bases agree with TRBD2. In germline, CDR1 is SEHNR, CDR2 FQNEAQ (reference sequence). The CDR3 has 16 residues. CDR3: CSSSPRLAGEVYEQYF. The CDR3 nucleotides read TGTTCCAGCAGCCCAAGACTAGCGGGGGAGGTCTACGAGCAGTACTTC.

The chain combines TRBV7-9 with TRBJ1-4, with 9 bases lining up with TRBD1. The CDR3 contains 15 residues. CDR1 is SEHNR, CDR2 FQNEAQ, per germline (reference sequence). With V trimmed by 5 bases and J by 5 bases, 6 bases remained unmatched. The CDR3 reads CASSPHRGQNEKLFF. The CDR3 nucleotides read TGTGCCAGCAGCCCGCACAGGGGGCAGAATGAAAAACTGTTTTTT.

The rearrangement uses TRBV2 and TRBJ2-1; 12 bases match TRBD2. This CDR3 has 15 residues. Germline V lookup: CDR1 SNHLY, CDR2 FYNNEI. V shed 3 bases and J 5 bases; nucleotides not matched to a gene: 2. CDR3 coding DNA: TGTGCCAGCAGTGATAGGACTAGCGGGAACAATGAGCAGTTCTTC. Protein sequence: CASSDRTSGNNEQFF.

The V and J genes are TRBV5-1 and TRBJ2-1; TRBD2 matches at 8 bases. Trimming took 2 bases from V and 4 from J; bases not matched to a gene: 5. The CDR3 covers 15 residues. CDR1 is SGHRS and CDR2 is YFSETQ in the germline V gene. CDR3 DNA: TGCGCCAGCAGCTTTACTAGCGGCCCTTACAATGAGCAGTTCTTC. Protein product: CASSFTSGPYNEQFF.

The CDR3 is CASGYSGGEQYF. DNA for the CDR3: TGTGCCAGCGGATATTCAGGGGGAGAGCAGTACTTC. This chain uses TRBV7-3 with TRBJ2-7; 7 positions agree with TRBD1. From germline, CDR1 is SGHTA and CDR2 FQGTGA. CDR3 length equals 12 residues. Losses at the gene ends were 8 bases for V and 7 bases for J; bases not matched to a gene: 8.

The rearrangement links TRBV5-5 to TRBJ2-1; 9 nucleotides line up with TRBD1. Germline lookup yields CDR1 SGHKS and CDR2 YYEKEE (reference sequence). The V segment lost 2 bases and the J segment 5 bases; nucleotides outside the gene matches: 5. The CDR3 sequence is 15 residues long. Here the CDR3 reads CASSFGQGIDNEQFF. CDR3 DNA sequence: TGTGCCAGCAGCTTCGGACAGGGGATCGACAATGAGCAGTTCTTC.

The V and J genes are TRBV5-1 and TRBJ2-1, with D tentatively TRBD2 (6 bases). Germline CDR1 SGHRS, CDR2 YFSETQ. The CDR3 length is 17 residues. V lost 4 bases to trimming and J lost 4 bases, with 21 bases between them. The CDR3 DNA is TGCGCCAGCAGCCCCAGACCGCCGGGACTGACTTACAATGAGCAGTTCTTC. Its translation: CASSPRPPGLTYNEQFF.

This rearrangement joins TRBV6-1 to TRBJ2-2; 10 bases match TRBD2. CDR3 length: 16 residues. The J segment lost 5 bases and the V segment lost 3 bases, leaving 6 bases of the junction unmatched. Germline CDR1 MNHNS, CDR2 SASEGT. The CDR3, as DNA: TGTGCCAGCAGTGAGACTAGCGGGCCCGAGACCGGGGAGCTGTTTTTT. This translates into CASSETSGPETGELFF.

This chain uses TRBV7-9 with TRBJ2-7; TRBD1 matches 9 bases. The length of the CDR3 is 15 residues. Germline V lookup: CDR1 SEHNR, CDR2 FQNEAQ (reference sequence). V dropped 1 base and J dropped 3; count of bases not matched to a gene: 4. CDR3 DNA: TGTGCCAGCAGCTTAGGACAGGGGGACTTCTACGAGCAGTACGTC. It yields the protein CASSLGQGDFYEQYV.